The 4 T cell receptor beta chains below were found in one sample sequenced in a study of cytomegalovirus exposure and HLA in healthy donors. Data came from immunoSEQ multiplex PCR; TCRdb stores just in-frame clones and leaves some out. The data show roughly 240,000 clones, with just under 90% seen just once and about 3% held by the top ten. The sample was PBMCs. Receptors were obtained from a young man in good health and CMV-seronegative.

V is TRBV30 and J is TRBJ2-1; 7 bases line up with TRBD2. The CDR3 has 16 residues. V was pared by 1 base and J by 5 bases, with 11 bases of the junction left unmatched. Per the germline V gene, CDR1 is GTSNPN and CDR2 is SVGIG (reference sequence). The CDR3 nucleotides are TGTGCCTGGAGTGCCATTGGGGCGGGAGTTCACAATGAGCAGTTCTTC. Its protein is CAWSAIGAGVHNEQFF.

The sample holds one count of this clone. The V call is TRBV19, the J call TRBJ1-4, with D possibly matching TRBD1 (6 bases). Germline V gene sequence: CDR1 LNHDA, CDR2 SQIVND (reference sequence). Trimming pared 4 bases from V and 3 bases from J, leaving 15 bases between. The CDR3 spans 16 residues. CDR3 region: CASSTTGFGANEKLFF. CDR3 in DNA: TGTGCCAGTAGTACCACAGGGTTCGGAGCTAATGAAAAACTGTTTTTT.

The chain uses TRBV27 and TRBJ2-7, with TRBD1 identical over 10 bases. V was pared by 5 bases and J by 3 bases, with 1 base of the junction left unmatched. The CDR3 spans 13 residues. The V gene's germline CDR1 is MNHEY and CDR2 SMNVEV (reference sequence). The CDR3 DNA reads TGTGCCAGCAGTCGGACAGGGGGCTACGAGCAGTACTTC. It encodes CASSRTGGYEQYF.

This clone was seen just once. The chain links TRBV7-2 to TRBJ1-2; D call uncertain. In germline, CDR1 is SGHTA, CDR2 FQGNSA. The V and J ends lost 4 bases and 2 bases respectively, with 8 bases between them. This CDR3 has 13 amino acids. CDR3 nucleotide sequence: TGTGCCAGCAGCTCCACACAGAACTATGGCTACACCTTC. Protein: CASSSTQNYGYTF.